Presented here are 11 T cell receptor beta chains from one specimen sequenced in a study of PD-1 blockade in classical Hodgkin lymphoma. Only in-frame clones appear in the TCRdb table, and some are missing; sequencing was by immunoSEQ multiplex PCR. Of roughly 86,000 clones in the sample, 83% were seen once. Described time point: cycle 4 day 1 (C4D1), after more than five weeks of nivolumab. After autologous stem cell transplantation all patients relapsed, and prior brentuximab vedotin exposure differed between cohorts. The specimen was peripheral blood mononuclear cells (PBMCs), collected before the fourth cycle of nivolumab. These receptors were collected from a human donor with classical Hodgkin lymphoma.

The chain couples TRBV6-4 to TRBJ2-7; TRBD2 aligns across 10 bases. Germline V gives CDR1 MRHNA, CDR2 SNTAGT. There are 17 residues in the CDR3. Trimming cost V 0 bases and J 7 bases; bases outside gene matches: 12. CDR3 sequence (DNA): TGTGCCAGCAGTGACTCGAAGACTAGCGGGCTGTCCGGGGAGCAGTACTTC. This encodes CASSDSKTSGLSGEQYF.

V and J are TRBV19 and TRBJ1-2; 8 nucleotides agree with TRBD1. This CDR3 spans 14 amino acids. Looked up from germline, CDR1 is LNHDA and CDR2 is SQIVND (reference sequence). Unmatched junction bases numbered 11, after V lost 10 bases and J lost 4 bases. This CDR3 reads CATKDRGNLYGYTF. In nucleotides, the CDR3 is TGTGCCACCAAAGACAGGGGCAACCTCTATGGCTACACCTTC.

The CDR3 sequence: CAGSNPAGEKLFF. DNA for the CDR3: TGTGCCGGAAGCAACCCCGCCGGGGAAAAACTGTTTTTT. The gene calls are TRBV7-9 and TRBJ1-4; D remains ambiguous. This CDR3 spans 13 amino acids. Germline V CDR1 and CDR2: SEHNR, FQNEAQ (reference sequence). V dropped 11 bases and J dropped 8 bases, with 18 bases sitting between them.

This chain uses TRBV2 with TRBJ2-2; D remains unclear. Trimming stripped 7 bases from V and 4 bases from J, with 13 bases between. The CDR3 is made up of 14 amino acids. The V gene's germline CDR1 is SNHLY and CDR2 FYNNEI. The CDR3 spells CASTGTSATGELFF. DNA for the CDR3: TGTGCCAGCACCGGAACTTCAGCCACCGGGGAGCTGTTTTTT.

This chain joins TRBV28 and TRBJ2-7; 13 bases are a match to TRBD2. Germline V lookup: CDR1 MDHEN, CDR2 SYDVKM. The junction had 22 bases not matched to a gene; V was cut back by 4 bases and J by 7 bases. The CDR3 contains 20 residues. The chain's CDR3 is CASSSISPGLAGPRLWEQYF. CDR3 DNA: TGTGCCAGCAGTTCTATTTCCCCGGGACTAGCGGGACCGAGGCTGTGGGAGCAGTACTTC. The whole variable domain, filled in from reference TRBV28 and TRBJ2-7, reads DVKVTQSSRYLVKRTGEKVFLECVQDMDHENMFWYRQDPGLGLRLIYFSYDVKMKEKGDIPEGYSVSREKKERFSLILESASTNQTSMYLCASSSISPGLAGPRLWEQYFGPGTRLTVT.

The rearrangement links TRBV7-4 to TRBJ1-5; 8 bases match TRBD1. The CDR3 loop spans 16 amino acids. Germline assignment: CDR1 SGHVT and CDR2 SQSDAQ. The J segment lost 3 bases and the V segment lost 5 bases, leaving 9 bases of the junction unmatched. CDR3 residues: CASSTRDRTVNQPQHF. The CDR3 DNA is TGTGCCAGCAGCACCCGGGACAGGACGGTCAATCAGCCCCAGCATTTT.

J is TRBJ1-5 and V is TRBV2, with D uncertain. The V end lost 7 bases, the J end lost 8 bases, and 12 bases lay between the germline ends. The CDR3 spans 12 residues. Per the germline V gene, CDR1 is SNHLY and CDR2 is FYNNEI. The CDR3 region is CASKDQSKPQHF. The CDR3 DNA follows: TGTGCCAGCAAAGACCAATCAAAGCCCCAGCATTTT.

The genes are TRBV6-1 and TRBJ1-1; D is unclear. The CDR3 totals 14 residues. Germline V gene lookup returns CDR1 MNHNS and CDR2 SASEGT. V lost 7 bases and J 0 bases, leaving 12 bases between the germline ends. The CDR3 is CASTATVLNTEAFF. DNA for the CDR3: TGTGCCAGCACCGCTACGGTTTTGAACACTGAAGCTTTCTTT.

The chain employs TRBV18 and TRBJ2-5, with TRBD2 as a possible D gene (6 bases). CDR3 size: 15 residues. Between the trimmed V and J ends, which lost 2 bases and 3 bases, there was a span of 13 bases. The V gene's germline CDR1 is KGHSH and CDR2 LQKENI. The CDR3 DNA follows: TGTGCCAGCTCACCAAGGAGGGCGGCGGAAGAGACCCAGTACTTC. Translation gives CASSPRRAAEETQYF.

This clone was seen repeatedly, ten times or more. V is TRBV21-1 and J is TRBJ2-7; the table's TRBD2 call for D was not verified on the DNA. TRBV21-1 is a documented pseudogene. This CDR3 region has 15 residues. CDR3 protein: CASSTSLVGLYEQYF. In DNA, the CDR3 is TGTGCCAGCAGCACCTCACTAGTAGGGCTCTACGAGCAGTACTTC.

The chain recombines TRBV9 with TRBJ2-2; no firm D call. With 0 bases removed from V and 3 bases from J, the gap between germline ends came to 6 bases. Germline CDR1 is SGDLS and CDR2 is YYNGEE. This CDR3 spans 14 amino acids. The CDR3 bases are TGTGCCAGCAGCGTAGACACCCACACCGGGGAGCTGTTTTTT. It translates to CASSVDTHTGELFF. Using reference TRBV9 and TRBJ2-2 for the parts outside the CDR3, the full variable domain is DSGVTQTPKHLITATGQRVTLRCSPRSGDLSVYWYQQSLDQGLQFLIQYYNGEERAKGNILERFSAQQFPDLHSELNLSSLELGDSALYFCASSVDTHTGELFFGEGSRLTVL.